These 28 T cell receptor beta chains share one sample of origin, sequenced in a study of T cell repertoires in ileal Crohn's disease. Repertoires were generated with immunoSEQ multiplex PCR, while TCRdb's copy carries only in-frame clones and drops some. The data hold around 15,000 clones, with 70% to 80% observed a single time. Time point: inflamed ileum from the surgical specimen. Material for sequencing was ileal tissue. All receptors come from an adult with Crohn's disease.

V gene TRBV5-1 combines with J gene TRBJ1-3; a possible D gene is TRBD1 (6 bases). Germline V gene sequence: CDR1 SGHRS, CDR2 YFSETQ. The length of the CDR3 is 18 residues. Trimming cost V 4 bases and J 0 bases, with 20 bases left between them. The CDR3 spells CASSPGPTGRSSGNTIYF. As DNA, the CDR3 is TGCGCCAGCAGCCCAGGACCGACAGGAAGAAGCTCTGGAAACACCATATATTTT.

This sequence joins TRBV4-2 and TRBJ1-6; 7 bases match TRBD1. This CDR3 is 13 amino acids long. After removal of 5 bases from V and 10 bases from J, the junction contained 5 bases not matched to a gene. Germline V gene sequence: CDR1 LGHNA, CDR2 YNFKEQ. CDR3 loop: CASSTDRDSPLHF. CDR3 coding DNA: TGTGCCAGCAGCACAGACAGGGACTCACCCCTCCACTTT.

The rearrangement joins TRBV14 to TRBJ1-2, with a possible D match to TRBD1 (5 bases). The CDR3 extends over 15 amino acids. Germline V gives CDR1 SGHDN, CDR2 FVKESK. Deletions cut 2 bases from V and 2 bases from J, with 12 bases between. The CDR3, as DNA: TGTGCCAGCAGCCAACTTGACAGACCCAACTATGGCTACACCTTC. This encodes CASSQLDRPNYGYTF. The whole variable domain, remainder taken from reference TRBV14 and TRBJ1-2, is EAGVTQFPSHSVIEKGQTVTLRCDPISGHDNLYWYRRVMGKEIKFLLHFVKESKQDESGMPNNRFLAERTGGTYSTLKVQPAELEDSGVYFCASSQLDRPNYGYTFGSGTRLTVV.

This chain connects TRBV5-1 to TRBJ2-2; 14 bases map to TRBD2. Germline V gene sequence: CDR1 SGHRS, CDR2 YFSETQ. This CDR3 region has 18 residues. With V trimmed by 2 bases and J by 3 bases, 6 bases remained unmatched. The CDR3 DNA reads TGCGCCAGCAGCTTTGGGACTAGCGGGGGTCGGTACACCGGGGAGCTGTTTTTT. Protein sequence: CASSFGTSGGRYTGELFF.

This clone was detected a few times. The CDR3 coding sequence is TGTGCCAGCAGGACAGGGTCCTCCTACAATGAGCAGTTCTTC. It encodes CASRTGSSYNEQFF. J is TRBJ2-1 and V is TRBV2, with 7 nucleotides matching TRBD1. CDR1 is SNHLY, CDR2 FYNNEI, per germline. This CDR3 has 14 amino acids. The junction had 2 bases not matched to a gene; V was cut back by 6 bases and J by 0 bases.

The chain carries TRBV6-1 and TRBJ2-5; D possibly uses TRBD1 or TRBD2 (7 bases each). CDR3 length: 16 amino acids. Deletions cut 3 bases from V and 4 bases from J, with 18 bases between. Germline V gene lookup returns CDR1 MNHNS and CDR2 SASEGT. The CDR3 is CASSDKTRGGGETQYF. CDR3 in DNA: TGTGCCAGCAGTGACAAAACCAGGGGGGGTGGAGAGACCCAGTACTTC.

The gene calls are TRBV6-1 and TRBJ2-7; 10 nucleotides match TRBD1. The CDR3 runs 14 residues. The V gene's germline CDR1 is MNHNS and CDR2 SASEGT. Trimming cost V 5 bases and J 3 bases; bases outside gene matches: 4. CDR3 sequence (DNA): TGTGCCAGCAGTCCCAGGACAGGGGGCTACGAGCAGTACTTC. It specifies CASSPRTGGYEQYF.

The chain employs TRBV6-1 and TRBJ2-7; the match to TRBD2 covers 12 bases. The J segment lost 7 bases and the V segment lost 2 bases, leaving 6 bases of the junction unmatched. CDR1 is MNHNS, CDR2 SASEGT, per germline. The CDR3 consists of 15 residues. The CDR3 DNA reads TGTGCCAGCAGTGAACTAGCGGGGGGGCCGGGGGAGCAGTACTTC. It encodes CASSELAGGPGEQYF.

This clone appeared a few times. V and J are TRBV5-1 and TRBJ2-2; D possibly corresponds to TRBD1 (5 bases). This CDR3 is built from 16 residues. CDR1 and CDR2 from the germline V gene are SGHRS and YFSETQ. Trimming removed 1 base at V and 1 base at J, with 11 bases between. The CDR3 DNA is TGCGCCAGCAGCTTGTGGGGCGCAGGGAACACCGGGGAGCTGTTTTTT. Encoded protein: CASSLWGAGNTGELFF. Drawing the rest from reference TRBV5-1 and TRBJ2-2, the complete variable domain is KAGVTQTPRYLIKTRGQQVTLSCSPISGHRSVSWYQQTPGQGLQFLFEYFSETQRNKGNFPGRFSGRQFSNSRSEMNVSTLELGDSALYLCASSLWGAGNTGELFFGEGSRLTVL.

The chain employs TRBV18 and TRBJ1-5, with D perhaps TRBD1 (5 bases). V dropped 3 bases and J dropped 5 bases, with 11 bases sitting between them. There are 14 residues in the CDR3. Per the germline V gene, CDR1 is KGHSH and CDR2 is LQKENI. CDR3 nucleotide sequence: TGTGCCAGCTCACCTGACTACAGGTATCAGCCCCAGCATTTT. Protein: CASSPDYRYQPQHF.

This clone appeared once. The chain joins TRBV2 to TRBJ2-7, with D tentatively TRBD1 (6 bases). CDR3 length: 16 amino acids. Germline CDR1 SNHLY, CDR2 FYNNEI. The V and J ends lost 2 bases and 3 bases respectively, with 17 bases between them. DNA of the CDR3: TGTGCCAGCAGTGAACTGGGGGCGTTAGGGGGCTACGAGCAGTACTTC. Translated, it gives CASSELGALGGYEQYF.

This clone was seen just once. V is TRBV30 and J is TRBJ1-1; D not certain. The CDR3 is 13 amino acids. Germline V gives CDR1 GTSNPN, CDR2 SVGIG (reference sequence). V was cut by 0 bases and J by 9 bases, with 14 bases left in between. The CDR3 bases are TGTGCCTGGAGTGTAAAAGTTCCCGGCCAAGCTTTCTTT. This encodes CAWSVKVPGQAFF.

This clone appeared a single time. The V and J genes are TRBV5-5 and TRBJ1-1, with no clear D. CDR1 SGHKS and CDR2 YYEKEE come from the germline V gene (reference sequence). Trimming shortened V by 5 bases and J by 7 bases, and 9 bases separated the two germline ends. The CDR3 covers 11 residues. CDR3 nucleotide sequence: TGTGCCAGCAGTCATGTAGATGAAGCTTTCTTT. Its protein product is CASSHVDEAFF.

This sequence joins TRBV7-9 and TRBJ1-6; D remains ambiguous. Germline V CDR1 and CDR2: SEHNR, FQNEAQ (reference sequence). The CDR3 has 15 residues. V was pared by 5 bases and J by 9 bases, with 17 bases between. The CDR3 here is CASSDSGSNASPLHF. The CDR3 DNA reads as TGTGCCAGCAGCGATTCCGGGAGCAACGCTTCACCCCTCCACTTT.

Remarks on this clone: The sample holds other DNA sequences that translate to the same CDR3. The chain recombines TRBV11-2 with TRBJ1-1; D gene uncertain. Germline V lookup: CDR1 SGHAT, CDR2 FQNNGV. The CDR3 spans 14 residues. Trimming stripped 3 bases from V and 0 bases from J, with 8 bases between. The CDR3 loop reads CASSLGRMNTEAFF. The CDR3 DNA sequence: TGTGCCAGCAGCTTGGGGAGAATGAACACTGAAGCTTTCTTT.

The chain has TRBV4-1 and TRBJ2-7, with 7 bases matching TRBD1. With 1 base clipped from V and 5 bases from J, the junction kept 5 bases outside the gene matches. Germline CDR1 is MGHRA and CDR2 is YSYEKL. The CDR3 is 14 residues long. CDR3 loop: CASSQAGDSDEQYF. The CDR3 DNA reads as TGCGCCAGCAGCCAAGCTGGGGACAGTGACGAGCAGTACTTC.

The CDR3 coding sequence is TGTGCCAGCAATTTGGGACAGAACTATGGCTACACCTTC. It yields the protein CASNLGQNYGYTF. V is TRBV6-1 and J is TRBJ1-2; 7 nucleotides align to TRBD1. After removal of 7 bases from V and 2 bases from J, the junction contained 4 bases not matched to a gene. This CDR3 spans 13 amino acids. Germline V gene sequence: CDR1 MNHNS, CDR2 SASEGT.

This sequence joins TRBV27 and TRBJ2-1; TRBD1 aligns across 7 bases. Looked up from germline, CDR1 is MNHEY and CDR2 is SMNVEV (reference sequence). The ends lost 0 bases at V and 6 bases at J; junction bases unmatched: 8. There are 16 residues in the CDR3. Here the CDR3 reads CASSLSQGYVLNEQFF. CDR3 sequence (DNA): TGTGCCAGCAGTTTATCACAGGGGTATGTTCTCAATGAGCAGTTCTTC.

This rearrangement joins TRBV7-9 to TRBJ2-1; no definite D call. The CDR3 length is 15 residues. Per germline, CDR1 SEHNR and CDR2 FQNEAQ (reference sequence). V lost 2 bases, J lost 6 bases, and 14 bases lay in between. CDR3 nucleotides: TGTGCCAGCAGCTTATCCGGTACCAATACCAATGAGCAGTTCTTC. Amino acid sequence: CASSLSGTNTNEQFF.

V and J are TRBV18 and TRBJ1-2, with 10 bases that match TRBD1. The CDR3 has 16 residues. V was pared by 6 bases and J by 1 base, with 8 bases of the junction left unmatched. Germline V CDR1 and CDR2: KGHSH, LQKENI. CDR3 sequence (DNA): TGTGCCAGCTCGCGGGACAGGGGAGGTTTTAACTATGGCTACACCTTC. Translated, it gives CASSRDRGGFNYGYTF.

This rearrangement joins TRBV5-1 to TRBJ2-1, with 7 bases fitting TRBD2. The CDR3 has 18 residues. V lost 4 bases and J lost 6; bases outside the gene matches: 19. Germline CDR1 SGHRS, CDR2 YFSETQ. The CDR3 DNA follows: TGCGCCAGCAGCAGCTTCGCTCCTGGACTAGGTACCGGCAATGAGCAGTTCTTC. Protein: CASSSFAPGLGTGNEQFF.

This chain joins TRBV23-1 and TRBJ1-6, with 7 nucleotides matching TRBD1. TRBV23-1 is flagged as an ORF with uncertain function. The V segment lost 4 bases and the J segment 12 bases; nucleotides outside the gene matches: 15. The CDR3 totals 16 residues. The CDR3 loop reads CASSREGTVSEGPLHF. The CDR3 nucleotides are TGCGCCAGCAGTCGCGAAGGGACAGTATCGGAGGGACCCCTCCACTTT.

CDR3 sequence (DNA): TGTGCCAGCTCACCCGTCGACAGGCCTTACTCTGGAAACACCATATATTTT. Translated: CASSPVDRPYSGNTIYF. The chain uses TRBV18 and TRBJ1-3; perhaps TRBD1 as D (6 bases). Trimming cost V 3 bases and J 0 bases, with 15 bases left between them. This CDR3 has 17 amino acids. Germline loops: CDR1 KGHSH, CDR2 LQKENI.

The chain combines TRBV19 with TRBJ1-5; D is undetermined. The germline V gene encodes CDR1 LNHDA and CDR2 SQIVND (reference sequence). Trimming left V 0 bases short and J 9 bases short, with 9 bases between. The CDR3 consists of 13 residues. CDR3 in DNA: TGTGCCAGTAGTATAGATCCGAGGCGGCCCCAGCATTTT. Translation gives CASSIDPRRPQHF.

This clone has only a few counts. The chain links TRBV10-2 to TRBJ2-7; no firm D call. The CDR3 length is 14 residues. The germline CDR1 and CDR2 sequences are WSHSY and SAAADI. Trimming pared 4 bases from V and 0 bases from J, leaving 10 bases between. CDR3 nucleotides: TGCGCCAGCAGTGTCCAGGTAAACTCCTACGAGCAGTACTTC. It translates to CASSVQVNSYEQYF.

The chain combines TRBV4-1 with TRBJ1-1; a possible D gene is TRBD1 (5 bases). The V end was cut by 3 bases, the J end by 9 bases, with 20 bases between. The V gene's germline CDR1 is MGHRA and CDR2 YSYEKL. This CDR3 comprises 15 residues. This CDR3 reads CASSQRTGTTQKAFF. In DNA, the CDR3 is TGCGCCAGCAGCCAGAGAACCGGGACCACCCAGAAAGCTTTCTTT.

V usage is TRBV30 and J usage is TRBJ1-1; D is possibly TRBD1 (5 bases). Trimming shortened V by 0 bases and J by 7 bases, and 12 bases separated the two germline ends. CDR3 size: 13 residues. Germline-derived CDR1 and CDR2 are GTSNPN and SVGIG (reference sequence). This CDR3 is CAWSVPGDGEAFF. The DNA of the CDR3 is TGTGCCTGGAGTGTACCCGGGGACGGTGAAGCTTTCTTT.

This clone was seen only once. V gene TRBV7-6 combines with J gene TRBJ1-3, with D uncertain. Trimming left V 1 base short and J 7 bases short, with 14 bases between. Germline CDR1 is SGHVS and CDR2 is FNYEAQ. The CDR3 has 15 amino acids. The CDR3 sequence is CASSLGLGRSNTIYF. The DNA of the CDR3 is TGTGCCAGCAGCTTAGGGTTGGGCAGGTCGAACACCATATATTTT. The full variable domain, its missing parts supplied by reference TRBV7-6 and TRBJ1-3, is GAGVSQSPRYKVTKRGQDVALRCDPISGHVSLYWYRQALGQGPEFLTYFNYEAQQDKSGLPNDRFSAERPEGSISTLTIQRTEQRDSAMYRCASSLGLGRSNTIYFGEGSWLTVV.